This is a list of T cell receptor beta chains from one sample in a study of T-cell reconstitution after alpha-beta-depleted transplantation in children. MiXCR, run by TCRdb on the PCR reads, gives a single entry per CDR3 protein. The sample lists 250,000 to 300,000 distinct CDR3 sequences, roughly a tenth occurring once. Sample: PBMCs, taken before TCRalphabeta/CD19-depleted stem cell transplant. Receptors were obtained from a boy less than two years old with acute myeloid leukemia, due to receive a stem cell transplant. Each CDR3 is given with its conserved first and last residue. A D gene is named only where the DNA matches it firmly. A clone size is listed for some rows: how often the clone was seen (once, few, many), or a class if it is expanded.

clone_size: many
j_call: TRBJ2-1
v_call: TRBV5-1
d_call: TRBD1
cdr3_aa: CASSWDSVSYNEQFF
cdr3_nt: TGCGCCAGCAGCTGGGACAGTGTTTCCTACAATGAGCAGTTCTTC

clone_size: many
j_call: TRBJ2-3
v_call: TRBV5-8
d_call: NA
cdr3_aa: CASSLVRVTTDTQYF
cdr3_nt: TGTGCCAGCAGCTTGGTCCGGGTGACAACAGATACGCAGTATTTT

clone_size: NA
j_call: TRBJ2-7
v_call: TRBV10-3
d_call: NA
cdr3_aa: CAIGGAGAPSYEQYF
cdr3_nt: TGTGCCATCGGGGGGGCAGGGGCGCCCTCCTACGAGCAGTACTTC

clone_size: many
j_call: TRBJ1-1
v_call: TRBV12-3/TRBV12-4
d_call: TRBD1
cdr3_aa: CASSLTGGMNTEAFF
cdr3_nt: TGTGCCAGCAGTTTGACAGGGGGTATGAACACTGAAGCTTTCTTT

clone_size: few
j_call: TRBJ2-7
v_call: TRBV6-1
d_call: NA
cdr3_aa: CASSEADYPYEQYF
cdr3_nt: TGTGCCAGCAGTGAAGCCGACTACCCCTACGAGCAGTACTTC

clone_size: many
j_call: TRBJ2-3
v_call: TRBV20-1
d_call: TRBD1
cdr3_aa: CSARQGVGDTQYF
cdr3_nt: TGCAGTGCCCGACAGGGGGTAGGAGATACGCAGTATTTT

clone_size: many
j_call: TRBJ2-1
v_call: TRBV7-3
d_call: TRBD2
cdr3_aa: CASSLPGLAGDEQFF
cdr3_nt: TGTGCCAGCAGCTTACCGGGACTAGCGGGAGATGAGCAGTTCTTC

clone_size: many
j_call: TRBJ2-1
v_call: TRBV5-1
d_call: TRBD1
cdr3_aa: CASSISDRVYNEQFF
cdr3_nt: TGCGCCAGCAGCATATCGGACAGGGTCTACAATGAGCAGTTCTTC

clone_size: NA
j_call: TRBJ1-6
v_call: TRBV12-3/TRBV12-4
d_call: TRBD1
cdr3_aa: CASSLGQERPLHF
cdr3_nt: TGTGCCAGCAGTCTGGGACAGGAAAGACCCCTCCACTTT

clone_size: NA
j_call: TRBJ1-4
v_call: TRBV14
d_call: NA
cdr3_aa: CASSQTLRAEKLFF
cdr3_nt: TGTGCCAGCAGCCAAACCCTCCGAGCTGAAAAACTGTTTTTT

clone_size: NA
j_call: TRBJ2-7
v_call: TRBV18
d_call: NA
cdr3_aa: CASSPGRDQTGPTYEQYF
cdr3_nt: TGTGCCAGCTCACCAGGTCGAGACCAGACGGGACCGACCTACGAGCAGTACTTC

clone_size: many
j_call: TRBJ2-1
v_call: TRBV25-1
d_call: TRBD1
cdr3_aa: CASSENLARGLHNEQFF
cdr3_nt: TGTGCCAGCAGTGAGAATCTGGCCAGGGGGCTCCACAATGAGCAGTTCTTC

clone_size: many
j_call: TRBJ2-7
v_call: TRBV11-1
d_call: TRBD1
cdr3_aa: CASSLAMRQGAHRTYEQYF
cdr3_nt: TGTGCCAGCAGCTTAGCGATGCGGCAGGGGGCCCATCGGACCTACGAGCAGTACTTC

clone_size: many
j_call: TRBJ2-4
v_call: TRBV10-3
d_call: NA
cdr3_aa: CAISESTGLGYIQYF
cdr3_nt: TGTGCCATCAGTGAGTCGACAGGTTTGGGGTACATTCAGTACTTC

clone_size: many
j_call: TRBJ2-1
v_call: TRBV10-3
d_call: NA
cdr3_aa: CAISDYNEQFF
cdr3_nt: TGTGCCATCAGTGACTACAATGAGCAGTTCTTC

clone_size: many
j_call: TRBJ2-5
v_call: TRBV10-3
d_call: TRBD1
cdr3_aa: CAISVSSTGAQETQYF
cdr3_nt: TGTGCCATCAGTGTAAGTTCGACAGGGGCCCAAGAGACCCAGTACTTC

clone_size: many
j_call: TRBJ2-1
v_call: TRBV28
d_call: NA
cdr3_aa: CASSYGSVSYNEQFF
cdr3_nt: TGTGCCAGCAGTTACGGGTCGGTTTCCTACAATGAGCAGTTCTTC

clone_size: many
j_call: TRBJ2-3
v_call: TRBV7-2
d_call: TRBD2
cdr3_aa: CASSLGGTISTDTQYF
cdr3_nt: TGTGCCAGCAGCTTAGGAGGGACTATTAGCACAGATACGCAGTATTTT

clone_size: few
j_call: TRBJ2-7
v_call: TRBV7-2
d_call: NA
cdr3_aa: CASSLGNGVIYEQYF
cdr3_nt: TGTGCCAGCAGCTTAGGAAATGGGGTAATCTACGAGCAGTACTTC

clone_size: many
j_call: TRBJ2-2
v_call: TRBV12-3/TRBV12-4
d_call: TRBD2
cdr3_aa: CASSRSGRNTGELFF
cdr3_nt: TGTGCCAGCAGCAGAAGCGGGAGGAACACCGGGGAGCTGTTTTTT

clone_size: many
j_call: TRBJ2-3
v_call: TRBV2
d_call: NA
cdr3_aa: CASSPGPGTDTQYF
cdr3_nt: TGTGCCAGCAGCCCCGGGCCCGGCACAGATACGCAGTATTTT

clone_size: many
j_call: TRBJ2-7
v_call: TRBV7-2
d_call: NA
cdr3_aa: CASSLDGSYYEQYF
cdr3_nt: TGTGCCAGCAGCTTAGACGGCAGTTACTACGAGCAGTACTTC

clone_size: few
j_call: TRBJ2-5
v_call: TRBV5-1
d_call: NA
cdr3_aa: CASSQDGLQETQYF
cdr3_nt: TGCGCCAGCAGCCAGGACGGCTTACAAGAGACCCAGTACTTC

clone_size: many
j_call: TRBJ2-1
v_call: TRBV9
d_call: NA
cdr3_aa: CASSAPGGLAYNEQFF
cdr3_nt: TGTGCCAGCAGCGCCCCCGGGGGATTGGCGTACAATGAGCAGTTCTTC

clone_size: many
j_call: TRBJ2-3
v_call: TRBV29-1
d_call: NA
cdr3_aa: CSVEDNLTDTQYF
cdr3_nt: TGCAGCGTTGAGGACAACCTCACAGATACGCAGTATTTT

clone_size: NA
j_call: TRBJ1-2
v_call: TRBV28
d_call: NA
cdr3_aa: CASNTGAPGYTF
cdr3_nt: TGTGCCAGCAACACTGGGGCGCCGGGCTACACCTTC